This passage covers 27 T cell receptor beta chains from one sample sequenced in a study of cytomegalovirus exposure and HLA in healthy donors. Researchers ran the PCR with 60 Vbeta and 13 Jbeta primers. Clones were sequenced by immunoSEQ multiplex PCR, and TCRdb holds only the in-frame ones, with some missing. Here the sample spans 250,000 to 350,000 clones, 80% to 90% being singletons. Sequenced input: PBMCs. Receptors were obtained from a man aged 35 to 55 in good health and CMV-seropositive.

V and J are TRBV5-1 and TRBJ2-5; 8 bases line up with TRBD2. J gave up 5 bases and V 1 base, and 4 bases lay outside the gene matches. There are 14 residues in the CDR3. From germline, CDR1 is SGHRS and CDR2 YFSETQ. CDR3 region: CASSLRGGLETQYF. In DNA, the CDR3 is TGCGCCAGCAGCTTGCGGGGGGGGCTCGAGACCCAGTACTTC.

V gene TRBV6-6 combines with J gene TRBJ2-4, with D maybe TRBD1 (5 bases). This CDR3 contains 15 residues. Germline V CDR1 and CDR2: MNHNY, SVGAGI (reference sequence). V shed 5 bases and J shed 0 bases, with 11 bases lying between them. The CDR3 sequence: CASSTDKLAKNIQYF. CDR3 coding DNA: TGTGCCAGCAGTACGGACAAACTAGCCAAAAACATTCAGTACTTC.

The V and J genes are TRBV27 and TRBJ2-7; no clear D gene. The CDR3 runs to 13 residues. Trimming shortened V by 0 bases and J by 5 bases, and 8 bases separated the two germline ends. Looked up from germline, CDR1 is MNHEY and CDR2 is SMNVEV (reference sequence). This CDR3 is CASSLSLSDEQYF. CDR3 bases: TGTGCCAGCAGTTTATCCCTGTCAGACGAGCAGTACTTC.

V and J are TRBV29-1 and TRBJ2-7; TRBD1 is a possible D gene (5 bases). The CDR3 has 13 residues. Germline CDR1 and CDR2: SQVTM and ANQGSEA. V gave up 2 bases and J gave up 0 bases, with 8 bases separating them. CDR3 in amino acids: CSVETGRSYEQYF. The CDR3, as DNA: TGCAGCGTTGAAACAGGTCGCTCCTACGAGCAGTACTTC.

The chain uses TRBV4-3 and TRBJ2-3, with D possibly being TRBD2 (5 bases). The germline V gene has CDR1 LGHNA and CDR2 YSLEER. CDR3 length: 13 amino acids. The V end was cut by 0 bases, the J end by 7 bases, with 8 bases between. CDR3 coding DNA: TGCGCCAGCAGCCAAGATTCGGGGAATACGCAGTATTTT. This encodes CASSQDSGNTQYF.

This chain links TRBV28 with TRBJ1-1, with D unresolved. V gave up 1 base and J gave up 1 base, with 10 bases separating them. The CDR3 sequence is 15 residues long. Germline lookup yields CDR1 MDHEN and CDR2 SYDVKM. The CDR3 DNA reads as TGTGCCAGCAGTTTATCCCGACTGGCGAACACTGAAGCTTTCTTT. Protein: CASSLSRLANTEAFF. The variable domain in full, completed from reference TRBV28 and TRBJ1-1, reads DVKVTQSSRYLVKRTGEKVFLECVQDMDHENMFWYRQDPGLGLRLIYFSYDVKMKEKGDIPEGYSVSREKKERFSLILESASTNQTSMYLCASSLSRLANTEAFFGQGTRLTVV.

V usage is TRBV27 and J usage is TRBJ1-2; 9 nucleotides align to TRBD1. The CDR3 has 16 amino acids. The V gene's germline CDR1 is MNHEY and CDR2 SMNVEV (reference sequence). Germline trimming cut 10 bases from V and 1 base from J; bases unmatched to any gene: 13. CDR3 in DNA: TGTGCCACCGGGACAGGGAGATTGGCTGGTAACTATGGCTACACCTTC. Amino acid sequence: CATGTGRLAGNYGYTF.

For the CDR3, the DNA is TGCAGCGTTCAAACGGGGACAGGGGGCTACGAGCAGTACTTC. It codes for CSVQTGTGGYEQYF. The rearrangement joins TRBV29-1 to TRBJ2-7; 11 bases line up with TRBD1. Trimming removed 5 bases from V and 3 bases from J; junction bases left unmatched: 6. CDR1 is SQVTM, CDR2 ANQGSEA, per germline. This CDR3 contains 14 residues.

This clone is a singleton in its sample. V and J are TRBV7-6 and TRBJ2-3; D call uncertain. Germline values: CDR1 SGHVS, CDR2 FNYEAQ. V was cut by 2 bases and J by 6 bases, with 15 bases left in between. The CDR3 contains 15 residues. The CDR3 sequence is CASSLQPLGSDTQYF. CDR3 DNA sequence: TGTGCCAGCAGCTTACAGCCCCTAGGATCTGATACGCAGTATTTT.

V gene TRBV7-8 combines with J gene TRBJ2-7, with 7 bases lining up with TRBD1. The CDR3 is 15 residues long. Germline V gives CDR1 SGHVS, CDR2 FQNEAQ. V lost 5 bases to trimming and J lost 4 bases; unmatched junction nucleotides: 11. CDR3 amino acids: CASSLGRGSFYEQYF. CDR3 DNA: TGTGCCAGCAGCCTCGGCAGGGGGAGTTTTTACGAGCAGTACTTC.

J is TRBJ2-5 and V is TRBV7-9, with a possible D match to TRBD2 (6 bases). Trimming shortened V by 3 bases and J by 5 bases, and 19 bases separated the two germline ends. The CDR3 extends over 16 amino acids. Germline V lookup: CDR1 SEHNR, CDR2 FQNEAQ (reference sequence). The CDR3, as DNA: TGTGCCAGCAGCTTTCTCACTGGGGGAGGTCAGGAGACCCAGTACTTC. This sequence encodes CASSFLTGGGQETQYF.

The V call is TRBV27, the J call TRBJ2-5, with a tentative D call TRBD2 (6 bases). Trimming stripped 5 bases from V and 1 base from J, with 11 bases between. The CDR3 is 14 residues long. In germline, CDR1 is MNHEY, CDR2 SMNVEV (reference sequence). The CDR3 loop is CASSGGLTQETQYF. For the CDR3, the DNA is TGTGCCAGCAGTGGGGGACTCACCCAAGAGACCCAGTACTTC.

The gene calls are TRBV5-6 and TRBJ2-5; 8 bases fit TRBD1. This CDR3 spans 15 amino acids. V shed 1 base, J shed 1 base, and the junction held 3 bases outside the gene matches. Germline V CDR1 and CDR2: SGHDT, YYEEEE. CDR3 sequence (DNA): TGTGCCAGCAGCTTGCCGACAGGGGTCCAAGAGACCCAGTACTTC. Encoded protein: CASSLPTGVQETQYF.

This rearrangement joins TRBV6-1 to TRBJ2-7; D perhaps matches TRBD1 (5 bases). This CDR3 has 14 residues. Germline V gene lookup returns CDR1 MNHNS and CDR2 SASEGT. With 6 bases removed from V and 0 bases from J, the gap between germline ends came to 12 bases. CDR3 nucleotide sequence: TGTGCCAGCAGATCGACAGCTAGCTCCTACGAGCAGTACTTC. Translation: CASRSTASSYEQYF.

This chain joins TRBV11-3 and TRBJ2-5, with D uncertain. V lost 2 bases and J lost 0, with 19 bases in between. There are 18 residues in the CDR3. CDR1 is SGHNT and CDR2 is YENEEA in the germline V gene. CDR3 sequence reads: CASSLWRLVGRYQETQYF. CDR3 nucleotide sequence: TGTGCCAGCAGCTTATGGCGCCTGGTAGGCAGGTACCAAGAGACCCAGTACTTC.

J is TRBJ2-1 and V is TRBV7-8, with 11 bases lining up with TRBD2. The V segment lost 4 bases and the J segment 4 bases; nucleotides outside the gene matches: 6. This CDR3 contains 16 residues. Germline V gene data show CDR1 as SGHVS and CDR2 as FQNEAQ. The CDR3 sequence is CASSSGLAGVYNEQFF. CDR3 in DNA: TGTGCCAGCAGCTCAGGACTAGCGGGTGTGTACAATGAGCAGTTCTTC.

The chain employs TRBV7-9 and TRBJ2-7; no definite D call. The CDR3 extends over 14 amino acids. The germline V gene encodes CDR1 SEHNR and CDR2 FQNEAQ (reference sequence). V lost 0 bases, J lost 4 bases, and 10 bases lay in between. The CDR3 nucleotides read TGTGCCAGCAGCTTAGCGGCGGTAGCTTACGAGCAGTACTTC. Amino acids: CASSLAAVAYEQYF.

For this clone: Other DNA sequences from this sample encode an identical CDR3 as well. This rearrangement joins TRBV30 to TRBJ2-7; D might be TRBD2 (5 bases). This CDR3 is built from 11 residues. V lost 1 base and J lost 4, with 5 bases in between. The V gene's germline CDR1 is GTSNPN and CDR2 SVGIG (reference sequence). CDR3 coding DNA: TGTGCCTGGAGTGGGACTTACGAGCAGTACTTC. Amino acid sequence: CAWSGTYEQYF.

In its sample, this clone was seen once. The chain links TRBV7-2 to TRBJ2-7, with 8 bases that match TRBD1. CDR3 length: 14 residues. CDR1 is SGHTA, CDR2 FQGNSA, per germline. The trim removed 5 bases at V and 6 bases at J, leaving 9 bases unmatched. The CDR3 loop reads CASSPTGGPSEQYF. CDR3 sequence (DNA): TGTGCCAGCAGCCCAACAGGGGGTCCCTCCGAGCAGTACTTC.

The J gene is TRBJ2-3, the V gene TRBV9; 8 nucleotides align to TRBD2. V shed 3 bases, J shed 6 bases, and the junction held 6 bases outside the gene matches. Germline V gene lookup returns CDR1 SGDLS and CDR2 YYNGEE. The length of the CDR3 is 14 residues. CDR3 sequence: CASSGSGVQDTQYF. The CDR3 DNA is TGTGCCAGCAGCGGTAGCGGGGTCCAGGATACGCAGTATTTT.

V is TRBV2 and J is TRBJ2-5; the match to TRBD1 covers 9 bases. The CDR3 totals 15 residues. Germline CDR1 and CDR2: SNHLY and FYNNEI. The V gene end was trimmed by 1 base and the J gene end by 5 bases; junction bases not matched to a gene: 5. CDR3 residues: CASSEEGTGRETQYF. The DNA for the CDR3 is TGTGCCAGCAGTGAAGAGGGGACAGGGAGGGAGACCCAGTACTTC.

The chain joins TRBV4-3 to TRBJ1-3; TRBD1 is a possible D gene (6 bases). Per germline, CDR1 LGHNA and CDR2 YSLEER. V lost 0 bases and J lost 3, with 12 bases in between. The CDR3 is made up of 16 amino acids. The CDR3 DNA sequence: TGCGCCAGCAGCCAAGATAATGACAGGTTTGGAAACACCATATATTTT. Translation gives CASSQDNDRFGNTIYF.

The chain is built from TRBV28 and TRBJ1-2, with 7 nucleotides matching TRBD1. CDR3 length: 13 amino acids. The junction had 5 bases not matched to a gene; V was cut back by 7 bases and J by 3 bases. Germline V gives CDR1 MDHEN, CDR2 SYDVKM. The CDR3 DNA reads TGTGCCAGCACTACAGGGGAGCACTATGGCTACACCTTC. This encodes CASTTGEHYGYTF.

With respect to this clone: The identical CDR3 is also encoded by other nucleotide sequences in the sample. The chain couples TRBV15 to TRBJ2-7; a weak D match, TRBD2 (5 bases). Germline values: CDR1 LNHNV, CDR2 YYDKDF (reference sequence). The germline V and J ends were trimmed by 3 bases and 4 bases, with 16 bases remaining between them. The CDR3 has 15 residues. CDR3 sequence: CATSRGAPSQYEQYF. For the CDR3, the DNA is TGTGCCACCAGCAGGGGAGCCCCTTCTCAATACGAGCAGTACTTC.

CDR3 amino acids: CASSNNPGSGRLVVYEQYF. In DNA, the CDR3 is TGTGCCAGCAGCAATAATCCAGGCAGCGGGCGGCTAGTAGTGTACGAGCAGTACTTC. The genes are TRBV21-1 and TRBJ2-7; the D segment call TRBD2 is taken from the table without a DNA check. TRBV21-1 represents a pseudogene. The CDR3 is 19 residues long.

The chain joins TRBV4-1 to TRBJ2-7, with 8 bases that match TRBD2. Trimming at V came to 2 bases and at J to 0 bases, leaving 6 bases not matched to a gene. Germline loops: CDR1 MGHRA, CDR2 YSYEKL. This CDR3 is built from 16 residues. CDR3 residues: CASSQNPSGYSYEQYF. In DNA, the CDR3 is TGCGCCAGCAGCCAAAACCCTAGCGGGTACTCCTACGAGCAGTACTTC.

The chain joins TRBV7-8 to TRBJ2-5; D might be TRBD2 (5 bases). This CDR3 contains 16 residues. Trimming shortened V by 7 bases and J by 0 bases, and 18 bases separated the two germline ends. The germline V gene encodes CDR1 SGHVS and CDR2 FQNEAQ. The CDR3 loop reads CASTQPERSHQETQYF. The CDR3 nucleotides are TGTGCCAGCACCCAACCCGAGCGGAGTCACCAAGAGACCCAGTACTTC.